The text below deals with one T cell receptor (beta chain). The sample originates from a study of blood T cell repertoires in COVID-19. About the study: COVID-19 samples, acute and convalescent, were from the United States, Italy and Spain. PBMCs, B-cell-depleted T cells, or T cells provided the cDNA or gDNA that made up the material.

V dropped 0 bases and J dropped 2 bases, with 16 bases sitting between them. The CDR3 loop spans 17 amino acids. Germline loops: CDR1 LGHDT, CDR2 YNNKEL (reference sequence). Original data processing: Reference gene primers were amplified, and this amplification served to estimate nucleated cell counts. Clones were sequenced by immunoSEQ multiplex PCR, and TCRdb holds only the in-frame ones, with some missing. V, J and clone size reflect that table, while D and trimming were determined from the DNA. The table lists just over 95,000 clones, 90% of them singletons, with 1.7% in the top ten. The sequencing sample was made of peripheral blood. V gene TRBV3-1 (or the pseudogene TRBV3-2) combines with J gene TRBJ2-5; tentatively, D is TRBD2 (7 bases). The TCR was taken from a man aged 55 to 70 with acute or convalescent COVID-19. The CDR3 DNA reads TGTGCCAGCAGCCAAGATCTTACCCGGGGGGCACAAGAGACCCAGTACTTC. Translating it yields CASSQDLTRGAQETQYF.